The present T cell receptor delta chain was sequenced within a study of γδ T cells in repeated Plasmodium falciparum infection. In the study overall: Timepoints: baseline, immediately before selected infections, and 21 days after every infection.

In germline, CDR1 is TSWWSYY, CDR2 QGS. CDR3 length: 21 residues. The V gene end was trimmed by 7 bases and the J gene end by 4 bases; junction bases not matched to a gene: 26. This clone has a handful of counts. What it binds is not known. TCRdb has a much larger clone's protein, which differs at residue 16 from the translation of this DNA, likely because of a read error; what is shown is the protein translated from the DNA. Flow sorting of PBMC yielded separate Vgamma9/Vdelta2+ and Vdelta2-negative gammadelta T cell populations for bulk repertoire analysis. TCRdb re-processed the multiplex PCR reads via CATT. The top ten clones hold 15% of a sample with around 52,000 delta-chain clones, around 1.7% of them seen once. General observations from the study: Over time and infection, Vgamma9/Vdelta2+ repertoires remained highly stable and polyclonal.

The V gene is TRDV1, the J gene TRDJ1, with 11 nucleotides matching TRDD3. The J gene, missing from TCRdb, was assigned here through DNA to germline matching. This clonotype originated in a pool of human donors (malaria-infected and uninfected, not separated). Material for sequencing was gamma-delta T cells from blood. CDR3 in amino acids: CALERVWGIQARGAYIDKLIF. For the CDR3, the DNA is TGTGCTCTTGAACGAGTCTGGGGGATACAGGCCCGAGGGGCTTACATCGATAAACTCATCTTT.